Below, one TCR beta chain is given with its context. What it binds is not known. The sample is drawn from a study of OX40 agonist ivuxolimab in advanced cancers. Findings and limits, study-wide: Low clonal expansion, among the lowest seen, marked partial responders at 0.1-3.0 mg/kg.

Method: immunoSEQ multiplex PCR; TCRdb's copy keeps in-frame clones and lacks some. The sample has about 88,000 clones, approximately 85% seen once. Germline V CDR1 and CDR2: SNHLY, FYNNEI. The CDR3 runs 15 residues. Trimming took 2 bases from V and 4 from J, leaving 12 bases between them. The source was CD4+ or CD8+ T cells sorted from blood, collected in a trial of the OX40 agonist ivuxolimab. The V gene is TRBV2, the J gene TRBJ1-5; TRBD1 is a possible D gene (5 bases). The TCR originated in an adult with an advanced solid tumor such as melanoma, head and neck, liver or kidney cancer. DNA of the CDR3: TGTGCCAGCAGTGAACAGGGATTAAGTAATCAGCCCCAGCATTTT. It translates to CASSEQGLSNQPQHF. Using reference TRBV2 and TRBJ1-5 for the parts outside the CDR3, the full variable domain is EPEVTQTPSHQVTQMGQEVILRCVPISNHLYFYWYRQILGQKVEFLVSFYNNEISEKSEIFDDQFSVERPDGSNFTLKIRSTKLEDSAMYFCASSEQGLSNQPQHFGDGTRLSIL.